The clone carrying this T cell receptor beta chain has at least ten counts. This entry belongs to a study of HIV-infected children after antiretroviral therapy interruption. Treatment of the sample: PENTA 11 planned treatment interruption arm or continuous ART arm. V was cut by 0 bases and J by 4 bases, with 9 bases left in between. The germline CDR1 and CDR2 sequences are SGHDN and FVKESK. The CDR3 loop spans 14 amino acids. RNA-based 3' RACE libraries used unique molecular identifiers. A single record per CDR3 protein comes from TCRdb applying MiXCR to the 3' RACE reads. The sample has tens of thousands of distinct CDR3 sequences; 3.5% to 5% are singletons.

The specimen was CD45RA+ CD4+ T cells from PBMCs, pooled from several time points, collected from a donor given antiretroviral therapy, either interrupted or continuous. As for subset: naive CD4+ CD45RA+ CD45RO- T cells. The TCR was taken from a pool of human donors with HIV. This chain connects TRBV14 to TRBJ1-2; the D is unclear. The CDR3 DNA follows: TGTGCCAGCAGCCAAGATCCCATCAGCTATGGCTACACCTTC. Protein product: CASSQDPISYGYTF.